This is a list of T cell receptor beta chains from one sample in a study of regulatory T cells in long-lasting Graves disease. From the multiplex PCR reads, TCRdb called clonotypes with MiXCR, one entry per CDR3 protein. The sample shows hundreds of thousands of distinct CDR3 sequences, 20% to 25% of them seen only once. The material sequenced was peripheral blood mononuclear cells (PBMCs), taken when the disease was refractory, from a patient treated with antithyroid drugs. The receptors stem from a female donor with Graves disease. Each CDR3 is given with its conserved first and last residue. A D gene is named only where the DNA matches it firmly. Only some rows state a clone size, as once, few, many or a class for expanded clones.

j_call	v_call	d_call	clone_size	cdr3_aa	cdr3_nt
TRBJ1-3	TRBV15	.	few	CATSAHKGTDGNTIYF	TGTGCCACCAGCGCCCATAAGGGGACGGATGGAAACACCATATATTTT
TRBJ2-7	TRBV27	.	few	CASSFPGSGEQYF	TGTGCCAGCAGTTTCCCGGGATCGGGTGAGCAGTACTTC
TRBJ1-4	TRBV19	.	many	CASSIGITMATNEKLFF	TGTGCCAGTAGTATTGGCATTACTATGGCAACTAATGAAAAACTGTTTTTT
TRBJ2-3	TRBV29-1	.	.	CSVEVLADTQYF	TGCAGCGTTGAAGTGTTAGCAGATACGCAGTATTTT
TRBJ2-2	TRBV5-1	.	few	CASSFRDGGELFF	TGCGCCAGCAGCTTCAGGGACGGCGGGGAGCTGTTTTTT
TRBJ1-2	TRBV13	TRBD1	many	CASSFQTGTGGYTF	TGTGCCAGCAGCTTCCAGACAGGGACTGGGGGCTACACCTTC
TRBJ2-5	TRBV25-1	.	.	CASSEQDLWTQYF	TGTGCCAGCAGCGAACAGGACCTGTGGACCCAGTACTTC
TRBJ1-2	TRBV27	.	.	CASSLTGGRSNYGYTF	TGTGCCAGCAGTTTAACGGGGGGACGGTCTAACTATGGCTACACCTTC
TRBJ2-7	TRBV28	.	many	CASSFMGATRKQYF	TGTGCCAGCAGTTTCATGGGGGCTACTCGCAAGCAGTACTTC
TRBJ2-3	TRBV20-1	TRBD2	.	CSVSGTSGRWGTDTQYF	TGCAGTGTGTCAGGGACTAGCGGGAGATGGGGCACAGATACGCAGTATTTT
TRBJ1-5	TRBV12-3/TRBV12-4	.	many	CASSSAGSVQHF	TGTGCCAGCAGTTCTGCAGGGAGCGTACAGCATTTT
TRBJ2-2	TRBV11-3	.	few	CASSLDLAGEFSGELFF	TGTGCCAGCAGCTTAGACTTGGCAGGGGAATTCTCCGGGGAGCTGTTTTTT
TRBJ1-4	TRBV25-1	.	many	CASSDPGASNEKLFF	TGTGCCAGCAGTGACCCCGGAGCGTCTAATGAAAAACTGTTTTTT
TRBJ2-7	TRBV5-1	.	many	CASTDGSYEQYF	TGCGCCAGCACCGACGGCTCCTACGAGCAGTACTTC
TRBJ1-2	TRBV3-1	.	.	CASSRKSGFVSYGYTF	TGTGCCAGCAGCCGGAAATCAGGTTTCGTGAGCTATGGCTACACCTTC
TRBJ2-7	TRBV10-3	.	few	CAISEEWSSYEQYF	TGTGCCATCAGTGAAGAGTGGAGCTCCTACGAGCAGTACTTC
TRBJ2-7	TRBV6-9	TRBD2	few	CASSYSRSGVTYEQYF	TGTGCCAGCAGTTATAGTAGGAGCGGGGTCACCTACGAGCAGTACTTC
TRBJ2-7	TRBV28	.	many	CASSLSRNEQYF	TGTGCCAGCAGTCTGTCCAGGAACGAGCAGTACTTC
TRBJ2-6	TRBV28	.	many	CASSTPPSGANVLTF	TGTGCCAGCAGTACTCCTCCCTCTGGGGCCAACGTCCTGACTTTC
TRBJ2-5	TRBV6-5	TRBD2	.	CASSYGTSGEETQYF	TGTGCCAGCAGTTACGGGACTAGCGGGGAAGAGACCCAGTACTTC
TRBJ2-7	TRBV12-3/TRBV12-4	.	many	CASSSSGPYEQYF	TGTGCCAGCAGTTCCAGCGGTCCCTACGAGCAGTACTTC
TRBJ1-2	TRBV12-3/TRBV12-4	.	many	CASRNSLANYGYTF	TGTGCCAGCAGAAACAGCCTAGCTAACTATGGCTACACCTTC
TRBJ2-7	TRBV29-1	TRBD2	once	CSVEDLGTSWNSYEQYF	TGCAGCGTTGAAGATCTGGGGACTAGCTGGAATTCCTACGAGCAGTACTTC
TRBJ1-1	TRBV6-1	.	many	CASSHLRGGTEAFF	TGTGCCAGCAGTCACCTCAGGGGTGGCACTGAAGCTTTCTTT